The 13 T cell receptor beta chains listed next were all sequenced from one sample in a study of beta chain features in type 1 diabetes. General study points: When Type 1 diabetes patients were examined, their TCRB CDR3s proved moderately but significantly shorter in all four CD4+ subsets.

Sequencing targeted expressed TCRB transcripts, as all isolated RNA had been reverse transcribed. Libraries were prepared by immunoSEQ multiplex PCR; TCRdb keeps only in-frame clonotypes and omits some of them. The table has some 350,000 clones, 9.6% seen once. Which antigens these TCRs recognize remains unknown. The sequenced sample was central memory CD4+ T cells from blood. Receptors originate from a man under 40 with type 1 diabetes.

For this clone: Distinct nucleotide sequences in the sample also encode this CDR3. The rearrangement joins TRBV9 to TRBJ2-7, with D unresolved. The germline gives CDR1 SGDLS, CDR2 YYNGEE. The V end lost 0 bases, the J end lost 0 bases, and 7 bases lay between the germline ends. This CDR3 comprises 14 residues. The DNA of the CDR3 is TGTGCCAGCAGCGTAGACCCCAACTCCTACGAGCAGTACTTC. The encoded protein is CASSVDPNSYEQYF.

This clone has a handful of counts. The J gene is TRBJ1-4, the V gene TRBV5-4; 7 nucleotides agree with TRBD1. Trimming removed 4 bases from V and 5 bases from J; junction bases left unmatched: 5. The CDR3 is made up of 14 amino acids. Germline assignment: CDR1 SGHNT and CDR2 YYREEE (reference sequence). CDR3 amino acids: CASSVRQGNEKLFF. The DNA of the CDR3 is TGTGCCAGCAGCGTCCGACAGGGAAATGAAAAACTGTTTTTT.

This clone was detected a few times. V is TRBV9 and J is TRBJ1-1; D unresolved. CDR1 and CDR2 (germline): SGDLS, YYNGEE. Trimming removed 2 bases at V and 1 base at J, with 9 bases between. The CDR3 length is 14 residues. The chain's CDR3 is CASSVRTANTEAFF. The CDR3 nucleotides read TGTGCCAGCAGCGTTCGGACGGCGAACACTGAAGCTTTCTTT. Looking up the rest from reference TRBV9 and TRBJ1-1 gives the full variable domain: DSGVTQTPKHLITATGQRVTLRCSPRSGDLSVYWYQQSLDQGLQFLIQYYNGEERAKGNILERFSAQQFPDLHSELNLSSLELGDSALYFCASSVRTANTEAFFGQGTRLTVV.

The chain links TRBV25-1 to TRBJ1-1; TRBD1 aligns across 8 bases. Germline CDR1 is MGHDK and CDR2 is SYGVNS. The CDR3 spans 17 residues. With 8 bases clipped from V and 7 bases from J, the junction kept 21 bases outside the gene matches. CDR3: CASSQLFRGPKGGEAFF. In DNA form, the CDR3 reads TGTGCCAGCTCCCAACTCTTCAGGGGGCCCAAAGGTGGTGAAGCTTTCTTT.

This clone was seen only a few times. V is TRBV19 and J is TRBJ1-5, with 10 bases matching TRBD1. The CDR3 has 16 amino acids. V dropped 4 bases and J dropped 2; count of bases not matched to a gene: 5. CDR1 LNHDA and CDR2 SQIVND come from the germline V gene (reference sequence). The CDR3 loop reads CASSTPGTGGNQPQHF. CDR3 nucleotides: TGTGCCAGTAGTACCCCCGGGACAGGGGGCAATCAGCCCCAGCATTTT.

As concerns this clone: The sample contains more than one DNA sequence encoding this CDR3. The chain is built from TRBV5-4 and TRBJ2-7, with 7 bases aligning to TRBD2. J gave up 0 bases and V 0 bases, and 3 bases lay outside the gene matches. Germline V gene sequence: CDR1 SGHNT, CDR2 YYREEE (reference sequence). The CDR3 spans 15 residues. In DNA, the CDR3 is TGTGCCAGCAGCTTGGATCTAGCGGCCTCCTACGAGCAGTACTTC. It encodes CASSLDLAASYEQYF.

The chain uses TRBV6-1 and TRBJ2-5; TRBD1 matches at 12 bases. The J call may be faulty, since TRBJ2-7 better matches the DNA end. This CDR3 spans 16 amino acids. Germline V gene data show CDR1 as MNHNS and CDR2 as SASEGT. The CDR3 DNA sequence: TGTGCCAGCAGTGACCCCCTAAGGGACAGGGGGCGCGAGCAGTACTTC. Residues: CASSDPLRDRGREQYF.

This clone was found a few times. This chain uses TRBV11-2 with TRBJ2-3; TRBD1 might be the D (5 bases). Deletions cut 5 bases from V and 4 bases from J, with 16 bases between. Germline V gives CDR1 SGHAT, CDR2 FQNNGV. The CDR3 contains 15 residues. The CDR3 DNA follows: TGTGCCAGCAGCCCCCAACCTCAGGGCGCAGATACGCAGTATTTT. It codes for CASSPQPQGADTQYF.

This clone appeared a few times. This chain joins TRBV6-6 and TRBJ1-5; TRBD1 might be the D (5 bases). The germline V gene encodes CDR1 MNHNY and CDR2 SVGAGI (reference sequence). There are 14 residues in the CDR3. Trimming took 6 bases from V and 5 from J, leaving 14 bases between them. The CDR3 coding sequence is TGTGCCAGCAGCTCCGTGGGACGGGATCAGCCCCAGCATTTT. The encoded protein is CASSSVGRDQPQHF.

The sample holds a few counts of this clone. This chain joins TRBV12-5 and TRBJ1-2; D possibly corresponds to TRBD1 (6 bases). The germline gives CDR1 LGHNT, CDR2 FRNRAP. V dropped 6 bases and J dropped 2 bases, with 16 bases sitting between them. This CDR3 is 15 amino acids long. Written as DNA, the CDR3 is TGTGCTAGTGGGACGAGCGTTGGGGGCAACTATGGCTACACCTTC. This encodes CASGTSVGGNYGYTF.

A few counts support this clone. The V gene is TRBV5-1, the J gene TRBJ1-2; D not certain. This CDR3 has 14 amino acids. Germline assignment: CDR1 SGHRS and CDR2 YFSETQ. Trimming cost V 0 bases and J 1 base, with 7 bases left between them. In DNA form, the CDR3 reads TGCGCCAGCAGCTTGGAGTGGGATAACTATGGCTACACCTTC. Translation gives CASSLEWDNYGYTF.

This clone was seen at least ten times. The chain links TRBV7-3 to TRBJ2-1; TRBD2 agrees at 11 bases. The CDR3 is made up of 15 amino acids. V gave up 5 bases and J gave up 7 bases; unmatched junction bases: 7. Germline V CDR1 and CDR2: SGHTA, FQGTGA. CDR3 DNA: TGTGCCAGCAGCCCCGCCCTAGCGGGAGGTAATGAGCAGTTCTTC. It codes for CASSPALAGGNEQFF.

This clone was seen many times. The chain has TRBV4-1 and TRBJ2-1, with 9 bases that match TRBD1. This CDR3 is 16 amino acids long. Germline V gene sequence: CDR1 MGHRA, CDR2 YSYEKL. Trimming at V came to 3 bases and at J to 8 bases, leaving 11 bases not matched to a gene. The CDR3 nucleotides are TGCGCCAGCAGCCACTCCGGGACAGGGATATCAGATGAGCAGTTCTTC. As protein: CASSHSGTGISDEQFF.